A single sample is the source of the 9 T cell receptor beta chains below, sequenced in a study of cytomegalovirus exposure and HLA in healthy donors (dated by TCRdb to about 2017). The library was built by means of the immunoSEQ multiplex PCR assay. A mixture of 60 forward primers for TCR Vbeta segments and 13 reverse primers for TCR Jbeta segments was used in the multiplex PCR. TCRdb stores this immuneACCESS table with in-frame sequences only. Part of the clones is absent; in the studies checked, under half of the shortfall reflects unresolved V genes, and no reason is known for the rest. This sample is represented by approximately 100,000 clones; 80% to 90% of them were singletons. 1.2% of the sample is in the top ten clones. Sequencing used PBMCs. The receptors come from a woman between 18 and 30 years old in good health and CMV-seronegative.

The chain recombines TRBV7-9 with TRBJ2-3, with 12 bases matching TRBD2. CDR1 is SEHNR, CDR2 FQNEAQ, per germline (reference sequence). CDR3 size: 17 residues. V was pared by 7 bases and J by 3 bases, with 11 bases of the junction left unmatched. The CDR3 DNA is TGTGCCAGCAACCGGCCGAGGACTAGCGGGATGACAGATACGCAGTATTTT. Translated: CASNRPRTSGMTDTQYF.

The sample holds a few counts of this clone. The chain recombines TRBV4-3 with TRBJ2-3; tentatively, D is TRBD1 (5 bases). With 0 bases removed from V and 5 bases from J, the gap between germline ends came to 18 bases. This CDR3 has 17 amino acids. Germline CDR1 and CDR2: LGHNA and YSLEER. The CDR3 DNA reads as TGCGCCAGCAGCCAAGATTTCAATAAGGGGTCGATAGATACGCAGTATTTT. Protein: CASSQDFNKGSIDTQYF.

The rearrangement uses TRBV7-2 and TRBJ1-2; a possible D gene is TRBD1 (6 bases). With 2 bases removed from V and 8 bases from J, the gap between germline ends came to 12 bases. Germline V lookup: CDR1 SGHTA, CDR2 FQGNSA. The CDR3 covers 13 residues. CDR3 bases: TGTGCCAGCAGCTTACAGGGGATAGGGGGCTACACCTTC. Its translation is CASSLQGIGGYTF.

The rearrangement links TRBV19 to TRBJ1-2, with 9 nucleotides matching TRBD1. V shed 4 bases and J 2 bases; nucleotides not matched to a gene: 14. Per the germline V gene, CDR1 is LNHDA and CDR2 is SQIVND (reference sequence). This CDR3 comprises 18 residues. CDR3 in amino acids: CASSTPTTPGQGNYGYTF. Here the CDR3 DNA reads TGTGCCAGTAGTACCCCAACAACCCCGGGACAGGGAAACTATGGCTACACCTTC.

CDR3 residues: CASSVVGSGVGNEQFF. CDR3 coding DNA: TGTGCCAGCAGCGTAGTGGGTAGCGGGGTCGGCAATGAGCAGTTCTTC. The chain has TRBV9 and TRBJ2-1, with TRBD2 matching 8 bases. The CDR3 runs to 16 residues. Germline V gene lookup returns CDR1 SGDLS and CDR2 YYNGEE. J gave up 6 bases and V 0 bases, and 8 bases lay outside the gene matches. The full variable domain, in which reference TRBV9 and TRBJ2-1 provide the parts outside the CDR3, is DSGVTQTPKHLITATGQRVTLRCSPRSGDLSVYWYQQSLDQGLQFLIQYYNGEERAKGNILERFSAQQFPDLHSELNLSSLELGDSALYFCASSVVGSGVGNEQFFGPGTRLTVL.

This clone was seen only once. The chain has TRBV7-2 and TRBJ2-7; no clear D. Germline V gene data show CDR1 as SGHTA and CDR2 as FQGNSA. The CDR3 covers 14 residues. Trimming took 2 bases from V and 0 from J, leaving 8 bases between them. DNA of the CDR3: TGTGCCAGCAGCTTATCTTGGGCCTCCTACGAGCAGTACTTC. Protein: CASSLSWASYEQYF.

The J gene is TRBJ2-1, the V gene TRBV7-9, with 14 positions matching TRBD2. From germline, CDR1 is SEHNR and CDR2 FQNEAQ (reference sequence). The CDR3 length is 15 residues. For the CDR3, the DNA is TGTTCCTTCGGGGGACTAGCGGGGGACTACAATGAGCAGTTCTTC. Its protein is CSFGGLAGDYNEQFF.

In DNA form, the CDR3 reads TGTGCCAGCAGCCCTGCAGCGGGAGCCACCTACGAGCAGTACTTC. It translates to CASSPAAGATYEQYF. The J gene is TRBJ2-7, the V gene TRBV9; 8 nucleotides match TRBD2. The CDR3 has 15 amino acids. Trimming removed 4 bases from V and 2 bases from J; junction bases left unmatched: 8. Germline V lookup: CDR1 SGDLS, CDR2 YYNGEE.

The gene calls are TRBV4-1 and TRBJ1-5, with no clear D. This CDR3 is 17 amino acids long. CDR1 is MGHRA, CDR2 YSYEKL, per germline. V was pared by 4 bases and J by 0 bases, with 16 bases between. The CDR3 protein is CASSPVGIQYSNQPQHF. The CDR3 bases are TGCGCCAGCAGCCCCGTGGGCATACAGTATAGCAATCAGCCCCAGCATTTT.